The 22 T cell receptor beta chains below all came from one sample that was sequenced in a study of early T cells in non-severe SARS-CoV-2 infection. Each CDR3 protein is one row after TCRdb ran MiXCR on the 5' RACE reads. The table records more than 25,000 distinct CDR3 sequences, around 5% of them present only once. Sample: whole blood. The receptors derive from an adult who was a healthcare worker with PCR-confirmed SARS-CoV-2 infection or an uninfected control (not recorded which).

This clonotype has a count of ten or more. This chain joins TRBV20-1 and TRBJ2-1; 9 bases agree with TRBD2. In germline, CDR1 is DFQATT, CDR2 SNEGSKA (reference sequence). This CDR3 comprises 15 residues. The V gene end was trimmed by 5 bases and the J gene end by 3 bases; junction bases not matched to a gene: 8. CDR3 sequence reads: CSAPHRSGGYNEQFF. The CDR3 DNA sequence: TGCAGTGCTCCTCATCGTAGCGGGGGCTACAATGAGCAGTTCTTC.

The table lists this clonotype with a few counts. This rearrangement joins TRBV5-1 to TRBJ1-4, with unresolved D. Germline-derived CDR1 and CDR2 are SGHRS and YFSETQ. This CDR3 contains 14 residues. V dropped 5 bases and J dropped 0 bases, with 8 bases sitting between them. In nucleotides, the CDR3 is TGCGCCAGCAGAGTGGAGGCAACTAATGAAAAACTGTTTTTT. Its translation: CASRVEATNEKLFF.

The chain is built from TRBV11-2 and TRBJ2-1, with D uncertain. V was clipped by 8 bases and J by 7 bases, with 18 bases between them. The length of the CDR3 is 14 residues. The germline V gene has CDR1 SGHAT and CDR2 FQNNGV. The CDR3 region has the DNA TGTGCCAGCGGCCGGACGGGCGGTCGGAATGAGCAGTTCTTC. It yields the protein CASGRTGGRNEQFF.

This clonotype was recorded at least ten times. The chain uses TRBV29-1 and TRBJ1-1; D not resolved. Germline lookup yields CDR1 SQVTM and CDR2 ANQGSEA. Trimming cost V 6 bases and J 1 base, with 6 bases left between them. This CDR3 comprises 11 residues. As DNA, the CDR3 is TGCAGCGTCAAGAGGAACACTGAAGCTTTCTTT. Translation: CSVKRNTEAFF.

This clonotype was detected a few times. The genes are TRBV3-2 and TRBJ2-3; the table assigns TRBD1, which was not confirmed against the DNA. TRBV3-2 is labeled a pseudogene. CDR3 length: 15 amino acids. This CDR3 reads CASSQRTGRTDTQYF. Here the CDR3 DNA reads TGTGCCAGCAGCCAACGTACGGGGCGCACAGATACGCAGTATTTT.

This clonotype was picked up many times. The chain is built from TRBV5-4 and TRBJ2-5, with 11 bases that match TRBD1. Unmatched junction bases numbered 3, after V lost 0 bases and J lost 2 bases. The CDR3 has 16 residues. CDR1 is SGHNT, CDR2 YYREEE, per germline (reference sequence). The chain's CDR3 is CASSLGDRGKQETQYF. The CDR3 coding sequence is TGTGCCAGCAGCTTGGGGGACAGGGGGAAACAAGAGACCCAGTACTTC.

This clonotype was recorded many times. This chain links TRBV30 with TRBJ1-1, with no clear D. The germline CDR1 and CDR2 sequences are GTSNPN and SVGIG (reference sequence). The CDR3 is 13 amino acids. V was pared by 1 base and J by 0 bases, with 6 bases between. The CDR3, as DNA: TGTGCCTGGAGTGCCCTTATGAACACTGAAGCTTTCTTT. Protein sequence: CAWSALMNTEAFF.

This clonotype has a handful of counts. The chain joins TRBV12-3 or TRBV12-4 to TRBJ2-1; TRBD1 aligns across 11 bases. V dropped 6 bases and J dropped 6; count of bases not matched to a gene: 7. The length of the CDR3 is 15 residues. CDR3 sequence (DNA): TGTGCCAGCAGCGAGCGGGACAGGGGGACCAATGAGCAGTTCTTC. Its translation is CASSERDRGTNEQFF.

There are many counts of this clonotype. The chain recombines TRBV7-9 with TRBJ1-4, with unresolved D. The CDR3 length is 12 residues. Trimming cost V 5 bases and J 8 bases, with 9 bases left between them. Looked up from germline, CDR1 is SEHNR and CDR2 is FQNEAQ (reference sequence). The CDR3 DNA reads as TGTGCCAGCAGCCCCACAGACGAAAAACTGTTTTTT. Translation gives CASSPTDEKLFF.

This clonotype has ten or more counts. The rearrangement uses TRBV20-1 and TRBJ2-5; D unresolved. Trimming took off 0 bases at V and 1 base at J, with 9 bases between the two ends. Germline V gives CDR1 DFQATT, CDR2 SNEGSKA (reference sequence). The CDR3 totals 14 residues. This chain's CDR3 is CSARDQNLQETQYF. CDR3 nucleotides: TGCAGTGCTAGAGATCAGAACCTCCAAGAGACCCAGTACTTC.

The chain joins TRBV30 to TRBJ2-1, with D perhaps matching TRBD1 or TRBD2 (5 bases each). V shed 2 bases and J shed 6 bases, with 11 bases lying between them. Germline V gene lookup returns CDR1 GTSNPN and CDR2 SVGIG (reference sequence). The CDR3 runs 13 residues. CDR3 residues: CAWSTGTPNEQFF. DNA of the CDR3: TGTGCCTGGAGTACCGGGACCCCCAATGAGCAGTTCTTC.

This clonotype was recorded many times. This chain joins TRBV7-8 and TRBJ1-4; TRBD1 agrees at 9 bases. The V gene's germline CDR1 is SGHVS and CDR2 FQNEAQ. The CDR3 is 16 amino acids. V shed 5 bases, J shed 3 bases, and the junction held 7 bases outside the gene matches. The CDR3 region is CASSQTGGVANEKLFF. CDR3 DNA sequence: TGTGCCAGCAGCCAAACAGGGGGCGTTGCTAATGAAAAACTGTTTTTT.

This clonotype is termed medium-sized. The chain is built from TRBV6-4 and TRBJ2-1, with TRBD2 matching over 11 bases. The length of the CDR3 is 16 residues. Germline assignment: CDR1 MRHNA and CDR2 SNTAGT. J was trimmed by 8 bases and V by 7 bases; bases with no gene match: 13. CDR3 region: CASTAGSSGGSDEQFF. The CDR3 coding sequence is TGTGCCAGCACCGCGGGATCTAGCGGGGGGTCCGATGAGCAGTTCTTC.

This clonotype was counted at least ten times. The genes are TRBV6-2 or TRBV6-3 and TRBJ1-4, with 7 bases matching TRBD1. V gave up 6 bases and J gave up 6 bases; unmatched junction bases: 10. CDR3 length: 15 residues. Germline assignment: CDR1 MNHEY and CDR2 SVGEGT. CDR3 in DNA: TGTGCCAGCAGCTCATACACAGGGGAAGATGAAAAACTGTTTTTT. Translated, it gives CASSSYTGEDEKLFF.

This clonotype was seen more than once but under ten times. This CDR3 is CASSYNEQFF. In nucleotides, the CDR3 is TGTGCCAGCAGTTACAATGAGCAGTTCTTC. The rearrangement links TRBV28 to TRBJ2-1; the D is unclear. V gave up 4 bases and J gave up 5 bases, with 0 bases separating them. The CDR3 covers 10 residues. Germline values: CDR1 MDHEN, CDR2 SYDVKM.

This clonotype was seen at least ten times. The chain uses TRBV9 and TRBJ2-2, with no clear D. The CDR3 is 13 residues long. Trimming took 0 bases from V and 8 from J, leaving 8 bases between them. CDR1 is SGDLS, CDR2 YYNGEE, per germline. Written as DNA, the CDR3 is TGTGCCAGCAGCGTAGCTAAAAGGGGGGAGCTGTTTTTT. Its translation: CASSVAKRGELFF.

The chain has TRBV7-9 and TRBJ2-7; unclear D gene. Trimming pared 1 base from V and 4 bases from J, leaving 11 bases between. The germline V gene encodes CDR1 SEHNR and CDR2 FQNEAQ (reference sequence). The CDR3 is 14 residues long. The CDR3 DNA reads TGTGCCAGCAGCTTAGGGTCACGCCGTTACGAGCAGTACTTC. Its protein is CASSLGSRRYEQYF.

In this sample, this clonotype turned up many times. V gene TRBV20-1 combines with J gene TRBJ1-4; D not certain. The CDR3 spans 15 residues. V was trimmed by 1 base and J by 0 bases, leaving 9 bases between them. Per germline, CDR1 DFQATT and CDR2 SNEGSKA (reference sequence). CDR3 loop: CSARGKPATNEKLFF. CDR3 coding DNA: TGCAGTGCTAGAGGAAAGCCAGCAACTAATGAAAAACTGTTTTTT.

The chain employs TRBV11-2 and TRBJ1-1; 9 bases line up with TRBD1. Trimming removed 5 bases from V and 0 bases from J; junction bases left unmatched: 7. Germline V gives CDR1 SGHAT, CDR2 FQNNGV. The CDR3 length is 16 residues. The DNA of the CDR3 is TGTGCCAGCAGCCCAGGACAGGGGTTGATGAACACTGAAGCTTTCTTT. Protein product: CASSPGQGLMNTEAFF.

This clonotype was seen more than once but under ten times. V is TRBV28 and J is TRBJ2-5; D gene ambiguous. Germline values: CDR1 MDHEN, CDR2 SYDVKM. The CDR3 extends over 13 amino acids. With 1 base removed from V and 5 bases from J, the gap between germline ends came to 8 bases. CDR3 protein: CASSLSAWETQYF. The CDR3 DNA follows: TGTGCCAGCAGTTTATCAGCCTGGGAGACCCAGTACTTC.

Ten or more counts support this clonotype. V usage is TRBV27 and J usage is TRBJ2-4; 9 positions agree with TRBD2. There are 15 residues in the CDR3. After removal of 5 bases from V and 2 bases from J, the junction contained 4 bases not matched to a gene. Germline lookup yields CDR1 MNHEY and CDR2 SMNVEV (reference sequence). The CDR3 DNA is TGTGCCAGCAGTACGGGACTAGCTACCAAAAACATTCAGTACTTC. Translation: CASSTGLATKNIQYF.

This clonotype was picked up many times. The V call is TRBV13, the J call TRBJ1-1; 9 nucleotides line up with TRBD1. V lost 5 bases, J lost 4 bases, and 8 bases stayed unmatched. Germline assignment: CDR1 PRHDT and CDR2 FYEKMQ (reference sequence). CDR3 length: 15 residues. This chain's CDR3 is CASSTDRGLGTEAFF. CDR3 bases: TGTGCCAGCAGCACGGACAGGGGATTGGGCACTGAAGCTTTCTTT.